This TCR beta chain is drawn from a study of cytomegalovirus exposure and HLA in healthy donors. Study results and limitations: The majority of CMV-associated TCR beta chains were reported as apparently HLA-restricted in a later analysis. Common viral pathogens (according to a later analysis) appeared linked to several of the most significant clusters. Reported performance of the classifier showed diagnosis of cytomegalovirus status with high specificity and sensitivity.

V lost 5 bases and J lost 9, with 17 bases in between. The CDR3 length is 15 residues. Germline assignment: CDR1 MGHRA and CDR2 YSYEKL. The PCR used 60 Vbeta and 13 Jbeta primers. Method: immunoSEQ multiplex PCR; TCRdb's copy keeps in-frame clones and lacks some. The sample includes around 150,000 clones, 60% to 80% of them seen just once. The table lists this clone with a few counts. Its antigen remains unidentified. This TCR was sampled from a male donor in good health and CMV-seronegative. The specimen was PBMCs. The chain has TRBV4-1 and TRBJ1-6; D is undetermined. The CDR3 DNA reads as TGCGCCAGCAGCGAAAAAACCGAAGGGAGTTCACCCCTCCACTTT. Translated: CASSEKTEGSSPLHF.